This T cell receptor (beta chain) was sequenced during a study of tumour-infiltrating T cells in Burkitt lymphoma. Study context: Overall and progression-free survival were predicted by productive clonality.

The data were produced by immunoSEQ multiplex PCR, yet TCRdb's version contains in-frame clones alone and is incomplete. The sample consists of over 1,500 clones, over 15% of them appearing once. This clone was seen more than once but under ten times. The germline V gene encodes CDR1 SGHNT and CDR2 YYREEE (reference sequence). V shed 3 bases, J shed 5 bases, and the junction held 10 bases outside the gene matches. This CDR3 is built from 16 residues. The rearrangement links TRBV5-4 to TRBJ1-2; TRBD1 matches 10 bases. This receptor was taken from a human donor with diffuse large B-cell lymphoma. The sample comprised tumor tissue. As DNA, the CDR3 is TGTGCCAGCAGCTCCCTGGACAGGGGGGGACTATATGGCTACACCTTC. This translates into CASSSLDRGGLYGYTF.